The rows below give T cell receptor beta chains drawn from one sample of a study of blood T cell repertoires in COVID-19. The protocol was immunoSEQ multiplex PCR, while the TCRdb copy is restricted to in-frame clones and leaves out a portion. This sample has 200,000 to 300,000 clones; 65% to 90% occur once, and the top ten carry approximately 5.1%. The sample consisted of peripheral blood. These receptor sequences come from a man in his forties or fifties with COVID-19, enrolled during active disease. The CDR3 runs from the conserved cysteine through the conserved F or W. The D gene is left open where the match is weak. Clone size is not always given. Where it is, it says once, few, many or a class for expanded clones.

abundance,j_gene,v_gene,d_gene,CDR3nt,CDR3aa
once,TRBJ1-6,TRBV10-2,-,TGCGCCAGCAGCAATCCACAGGGATTGGGGAATTCACCCCTCCACTTT,CASSNPQGLGNSPLHF
few,TRBJ2-7,TRBV19,TRBD2,TGTGCCAGTAGTATGCGGCTAGCGGGGTCCTCCTACGAGCAGTACTTC,CASSMRLAGSSYEQYF
-,TRBJ1-5,TRBV5-1,TRBD1,TGCGCCAGCAGCCCGGCAGGGGGCGGCAATCAGCCCCAGCATTTT,CASSPAGGGNQPQHF
-,TRBJ1-4,TRBV4-1,TRBD1,TGCGCCAGCAGCCCTATACAGGGGGCGAGGGTAACTAATGAAAAACTGTTTTTT,CASSPIQGARVTNEKLFF
-,TRBJ2-7,TRBV5-8,TRBD2,TGTGCCAGCAGCCTCGGACTAGCGGGGAACTACGAGCAGTACTTC,CASSLGLAGNYEQYF
once,TRBJ1-2,TRBV28,TRBD1,TGTGCCAGCAGTCCCCCTTCAGGGGGCAAGGGCTACACCTTC,CASSPPSGGKGYTF
-,TRBJ1-6,TRBV5-8,-,TGTGCCAGCCCCCCGAAACTGGGGGCGGATTCACCCCTCCACTTT,CASPPKLGADSPLHF
-,TRBJ2-5,TRBV7-2,-,TGTGCCAGCAGCTTAAGGGATGGGGGGCAAGAGACCCAGTACTTC,CASSLRDGGQETQYF
-,TRBJ1-3,TRBV5-1,-,TGCGCCAGCAGCTTGGATGCAGGGGATTCTGGAAACACCATATATTTT,CASSLDAGDSGNTIYF
once,TRBJ1-6,TRBV30,-,TGTGCCTCCACCCTAGGGGCATCCTATAATTCACCCCTCCACTTT,CASTLGASYNSPLHF
-,TRBJ2-7,TRBV30,TRBD1,TGTGCCTGGAGGACAGGGACCTACGAGCAGTACTTC,CAWRTGTYEQYF
-,TRBJ2-3,TRBV24-1,-,TGTGCCACCAGTGATTTGCGATCAGATACACCAGATACGCAGTATTTT,CATSDLRSDTPDTQYF
-,TRBJ2-1,TRBV7-3,TRBD2,TGTGCCAGCAGCTCTAGCGGGGGGGCCAGAGATGAGCAGTTCTTC,CASSSSGGARDEQFF
-,TRBJ1-1,TRBV6-5,TRBD1,TGTGCCAGCAGGGCCGGGACAGGAGGACCTGAAGCTTTCTTT,CASRAGTGGPEAFF
-,TRBJ2-1,TRBV11-2,TRBD2,TGTGCCAGCAGCCCGCTCGGGGGGGCTTGGGAGCAGTTCTTC,CASSPLGGAWEQFF
few,TRBJ1-2,TRBV7-9,TRBD1,TGTGCCAGCAGCTTAGAAGGGGGCCGTGGCTACACCTTC,CASSLEGGRGYTF
once,TRBJ2-2,TRBV6-6,-,TGTGCCATGAGGCAGACCTTCAACACCGGGGAGCTGTTTTTT,CAMRQTFNTGELFF